This T cell receptor (beta chain) stems from a study of shared clonotypes between healthy human individuals. Some clones are missing from TCRdb's copy, which holds only in-frame ones; the method was immunoSEQ multiplex PCR. Of millions of clones in the sample, about 95% were seen once. Trimming shortened V by 6 bases and J by 3 bases, and 17 bases separated the two germline ends. CDR1 is KGHSH, CDR2 LQKENI, per germline. There are 15 residues in the CDR3. The naive CD8 subset, CD45RO-negative cells positively selected for CCR7, excluded terminally differentiated effector memory CD45RA+ cells. The donors were adults (healthy and HIV-negative) with no recent acute infections or vaccinations.

The source is a man younger than 30 in good health. Source material: naive CD8+ T cells sorted from blood. This chain joins TRBV18 and TRBJ1-2; D perhaps matches TRBD1 (5 bases). CDR3 nucleotide sequence: TGTGCCAGCTCCCCGGGGCCCTTCCCCGACTATGGCTACACCTTC. This sequence encodes CASSPGPFPDYGYTF.